Listed below are T cell receptor beta chains from one sample, sequenced in a study of cytomegalovirus exposure and HLA in healthy donors. TCRdb's copy holds only in-frame clones and misses some; the assay was immunoSEQ multiplex PCR. The sample has over 200,000 clones; about 91% are singletons. The sequenced sample was PBMCs. These receptors were taken from a woman between 18 and 29 years old in good health and CMV-seronegative. Both conserved end residues are trimmed from each CDR3. D genes are given only for firm matches.

TRBD2 | TRBJ2-7 | TRBV4-2 | ASSQVGGTPEQY
TRBD2 | TRBJ2-5 | TRBV4-2 | ASSQAAGGAETQY
TRBD1 | TRBJ2-2 | TRBV7-2 | ASSNRDRDTGELF
TRBD1 | TRBJ2-1 | TRBV19 | ASSPDPDRVSYNEQF
TRBD1 | TRBJ2-7 | TRBV6-1 | ASRNLGTDYEQY
TRBD2 | TRBJ2-1 | TRBV15 | ATSEGLAGSFFDNEQF
NA | TRBJ2-5 | TRBV7-7 | ASSPQGPETQY
TRBD1 | TRBJ1-2 | TRBV7-2 | ASSLVRGTGYGYT
TRBD2 | TRBJ2-5 | TRBV2 | ASSGRARETQY
TRBD1 | TRBJ2-3 | TRBV29-1 | SVYDRGSIRTQY
TRBD1 | TRBJ1-2 | TRBV4-3 | ASSQDPGQGANYGYT
TRBD2 | TRBJ2-1 | TRBV6-1 | AIRGLAYNEQF
NA | TRBJ2-4 | TRBV9 | ASSVNGGHKNIQY
TRBD2 | TRBJ2-1 | TRBV19 | ASSLGLAEDEQF
TRBD1 | TRBJ2-7 | TRBV10-3 | AIRDGGTGYYEQY
NA | TRBJ2-1 | TRBV9 | ASTATGGEQF
NA | TRBJ1-1 | TRBV7-6 | ASSAGRALNTEAF
TRBD1 | TRBJ2-7 | TRBV5-4 | ASSLGLDRVNSYEQY
TRBD1 | TRBJ2-3 | TRBV5-4 | ASSFGTGAPDTQY
TRBD2 | TRBJ2-7 | TRBV4-3 | ASSQTGTSGYEQY
TRBD1 | TRBJ2-1 | TRBV2 | ANGTGYNEQF
TRBD2 | TRBJ2-2 | TRBV27 | ASSFKAGGPLTGELF
NA | TRBJ1-2 | TRBV29-1 | SVLQEFGYGYT
NA | TRBJ2-2 | TRBV7-2 | ASSRETTGELF
NA | TRBJ2-5 | TRBV28 | ASSPAGAPETQY
TRBD2 | TRBJ2-3 | TRBV19 | ASRGLGRTDTQY
TRBD2 | TRBJ2-1 | TRBV28 | ASSNSMTSGRVYNEQF
TRBD1 | TRBJ2-3 | TRBV27 | ASSPGTGGTDTQY
NA | TRBJ2-1 | TRBV25-1 | ASSEDRAGSSNEQF
TRBD1 | TRBJ1-1 | TRBV30 | AWSVMTGRTEAF
NA | TRBJ2-1 | TRBV19 | ASSIQRAKDEQF
TRBD2 | TRBJ2-7 | TRBV4-2 | ASSQEGLAGASYEQY
TRBD1 | TRBJ1-1 | TRBV2 | ASSAQGVADTEAF
NA | TRBJ2-2 | TRBV2 | ASQVKTGDSNTGELF
TRBD1 | TRBJ2-7 | TRBV7-9 | ASSLGGTGVDEQY
NA | TRBJ1-1 | TRBV30 | ALEKWRTDGEAF
TRBD1 | TRBJ1-1 | TRBV6-1 | ASSEAGGKAF
NA | TRBJ2-3 | TRBV4-1 | ASSQNGDSGTDTQY
TRBD1 | TRBJ2-7 | TRBV19 | ASSIDLTGTYEQY
TRBD2 | TRBJ2-1 | TRBV5-6 | ASSLGGLAGVAEQF
NA | TRBJ2-7 | TRBV15 | ATSRAQLGIGSYEQY
TRBD1 | TRBJ2-7 | TRBV6-5 | ASRPGTESSYEQY